This passage covers 28 T cell receptor beta chains from one sample sequenced in a study of relationships among human T cell subsets. TCR alpha and beta CDR3s were amplified from mRNA by semiquantitative ARM-PCR. Exponential amplification used communal superprimers after tagged nested gene-specific primers in ARM-PCR. Each CDR3 protein is one row after TCRdb ran MiXCR on the multiplex PCR reads. The sample yields roughly 4,900 distinct CDR3 sequences, roughly 74% seen once. Sequenced material: total T cells sorted from blood. These TCRs come from a man aged 40-49 years in good health.

This clonotype showed up just once. This chain connects TRBV5-6 to TRBJ1-6; D is possibly TRBD1 (6 bases). V was shortened by 4 bases and J by 7 bases, with 21 bases between the two germline ends. Per the germline V gene, CDR1 is SGHDT and CDR2 is YYEEEE. This CDR3 is 17 amino acids long. The CDR3: CASSPRQTGRRNSPLHF. The CDR3 region has the DNA TGTGCCAGCAGCCCAAGGCAGACAGGTCGTAGGAATTCACCCCTCCACTTT.

The genes are TRBV29-1 and TRBJ2-7; D may correspond to TRBD1 or TRBD2 (5 bases each). CDR1 is SQVTM and CDR2 is ANQGSEA in the germline V gene. V dropped 5 bases and J dropped 3 bases, with 14 bases sitting between them. The CDR3 has 13 amino acids. In nucleotides, the CDR3 is TGCAGCGTTTCCGGGTTTGGGGGCTACGAGCAGTACTTC. As protein: CSVSGFGGYEQYF.

CDR3 amino acids: CASSSGTAQETQYF. The DNA of the CDR3 is TGTGCCAGCAGCTCCGGGACAGCCCAAGAGACCCAGTACTTC. The chain combines TRBV7-9 with TRBJ2-5; TRBD1 matches 7 bases. CDR3 size: 14 residues. The V segment lost 4 bases and the J segment 1 base; nucleotides outside the gene matches: 3. Germline lookup yields CDR1 SEHNR and CDR2 FQNEAQ (reference sequence).

The chain joins TRBV6-1 to TRBJ1-5; no reliable D call. This CDR3 is 13 amino acids long. The germline V and J ends were trimmed by 4 bases and 6 bases, with 10 bases remaining between them. Per germline, CDR1 MNHNS and CDR2 SASEGT. CDR3 amino acids: CASSAERSQPQHF. The CDR3 region has the DNA TGTGCCAGCAGTGCCGAGAGGAGTCAGCCCCAGCATTTT.

In the case of this clonotype: Relative to the germline gene, one junction end is altered; a read error may explain this. CDR3 loop: CASSLALGGREYEQYF. CDR3 nucleotide sequence: TGCGCCAGCAGCTTGGCCCTAGGTGGTAGGGAATACGAGCAGTACTTC. The chain recombines TRBV5-4 with TRBJ2-7; D is unclear. The CDR3 length is 16 residues. Germline values: CDR1 SGHNT, CDR2 YYREEE (reference sequence).

The chain combines TRBV28 with TRBJ1-5, with 9 positions matching TRBD1. The CDR3 covers 15 residues. After removal of 4 bases from V and 6 bases from J, the junction contained 7 bases not matched to a gene. Per the germline V gene, CDR1 is MDHEN and CDR2 is SYDVKM. CDR3 sequence reads: CASSSTGTGFQPQHF. The CDR3 coding sequence is TGTGCCAGCAGTTCAACTGGGACAGGGTTTCAGCCCCAGCATTTT.

The V call is TRBV12-3 or TRBV12-4, the J call TRBJ1-5, with a possible D match to TRBD1 (5 bases). V shed 6 bases and J shed 0 bases, with 9 bases lying between them. The CDR3 extends over 14 amino acids. The CDR3 is CASRVDSSNQPQHF. The CDR3 DNA is TGTGCCAGCAGGGTCGACAGTAGCAATCAGCCCCAGCATTTT.

This rearrangement joins TRBV28 to TRBJ2-1; D unresolved. Per germline, CDR1 MDHEN and CDR2 SYDVKM. The CDR3 is made up of 14 amino acids. V lost 3 bases to trimming and J lost 8 bases, with 14 bases between them. CDR3 sequence (DNA): TGTGCCAGCAGTTTTAACGGAGTTATGTATGAGCAGTTCTTC. Translating it yields CASSFNGVMYEQFF.

The chain couples TRBV5-1 to TRBJ1-2; 8 bases are a match to TRBD1. CDR3 size: 14 residues. J was trimmed by 0 bases and V by 5 bases; bases with no gene match: 3. Germline CDR1 reads SGHRS; CDR2 reads YFSETQ. CDR3 in DNA: TGCGCCAGCAGTCGGGACAGGACTAACTATGGCTACACCTTC. It codes for CASSRDRTNYGYTF.

The rearrangement joins TRBV6-5 to TRBJ1-1; D perhaps matches TRBD1 (5 bases). The CDR3 totals 15 residues. The V gene's germline CDR1 is MNHEY and CDR2 SVGAGI. The V gene lost 0 bases and the J gene lost 2 bases, with 10 bases spanning the gap. The CDR3 here is CASSYSRRGNTEAFF. CDR3 bases: TGTGCCAGCAGTTACTCGAGGAGGGGAAACACTGAAGCTTTCTTT.

J is TRBJ2-7 and V is TRBV4-1; D unclear. The V gene lost 0 bases and the J gene lost 2 bases, with 8 bases spanning the gap. CDR3 size: 14 residues. The germline CDR1 and CDR2 sequences are MGHRA and YSYEKL. DNA for the CDR3: TGCGCCAGCAGCCAAGAGCCGGATACCTACGAGCAGTACTTC. Translated, it gives CASSQEPDTYEQYF.

The chain carries TRBV1 and TRBJ2-5; TRBD1 reflects the table's D call only, with no check against the DNA. TRBV1 is labeled a pseudogene. The CDR3 extends over 19 amino acids. The CDR3 DNA is TGCACCAGCAGCCACACCTCAAGCCTGGGATGGGACAACCAAGAGACCCAGTACTTC. Encoded protein: CTSSHTSSLGWDNQETQYF.

This clonotype was counted a few times. The junction and the germline gene differ at one end; a read error may be behind it. V is TRBV5-1 and J is TRBJ2-3; possibly TRBD1 for D (6 bases). This CDR3 has 16 residues. Germline loops: CDR1 SGHRS, CDR2 YFSETQ. CDR3 loop: CASSPEAGASTDTQYF. DNA of the CDR3: TGCGCCAGCAGCCCGGAAGCAGGGGCTAGCACAGATACGCAATATTTT.

The chain couples TRBV28 to TRBJ2-7, with D possibly matching TRBD2 (6 bases). Trimming cost V 6 bases and J 5 bases, with 20 bases left between them. CDR3 length equals 15 residues. Germline assignment: CDR1 MDHEN and CDR2 SYDVKM. Written as DNA, the CDR3 is TGTGCCAGCAGCCCCCCCGTTCTAGCGCTCGACGAGCAGTACTTC. Protein: CASSPPVLALDEQYF. Drawing the rest from reference TRBV28 and TRBJ2-7, the complete variable domain is DVKVTQSSRYLVKRTGEKVFLECVQDMDHENMFWYRQDPGLGLRLIYFSYDVKMKEKGDIPEGYSVSREKKERFSLILESASTNQTSMYLCASSPPVLALDEQYFGPGTRLTVT.

The rearrangement links TRBV11-2 to TRBJ2-3, with unresolved D. This CDR3 comprises 15 residues. Between the trimmed V and J ends, which lost 1 base and 2 bases, there was a span of 10 bases. Germline V gene sequence: CDR1 SGHAT, CDR2 FQNNGV. The CDR3 is CASSLVGWDTDTQYF. The CDR3 nucleotides read TGTGCCAGCAGCTTAGTGGGATGGGACACAGATACGCAGTATTTT.

The gene calls are TRBV9 and TRBJ1-3, with D perhaps matching TRBD1 (6 bases). The CDR3 consists of 15 residues. V lost 3 bases and J lost 0, with 10 bases in between. CDR1 is SGDLS, CDR2 YYNGEE, per germline. The CDR3 sequence: CASSDRDLSGNTIYF. For the CDR3, the DNA is TGTGCCAGCAGCGACAGGGACCTCTCTGGAAACACCATATATTTT.

This clonotype has a handful of counts. The chain has TRBV28 and TRBJ2-1, with unresolved D. V lost 5 bases and J 0 bases, leaving 14 bases between the germline ends. The CDR3 consists of 16 residues. Germline values: CDR1 MDHEN, CDR2 SYDVKM. This CDR3 is CASSPPDTRSYNEQFF. DNA of the CDR3: TGTGCCAGCAGTCCCCCAGACACCCGCTCCTACAATGAGCAGTTCTTC.

In its sample, this clonotype was seen once. The CDR3 is CASSPQTSSGANVLTF. CDR3 in DNA: TGTGCCAGCTCACCTCAAACTAGCTCTGGGGCCAACGTCCTGACTTTC. The chain combines TRBV18 with TRBJ2-6, with D perhaps matching TRBD2 (5 bases). V gave up 3 bases and J gave up 0 bases, with 9 bases separating them. The CDR3 is 16 amino acids. Germline CDR1 reads KGHSH; CDR2 reads LQKENI.

The chain is built from TRBV18 and TRBJ2-7; 14 bases agree with TRBD2. The CDR3 sequence is 15 residues long. Germline values: CDR1 KGHSH, CDR2 LQKENI. J gave up 3 bases and V 5 bases, and 3 bases lay outside the gene matches. CDR3 sequence (DNA): TGTGCCAGCTCAAAAGGGACTAGCGGGAGCTACGAGCAGTACTTC. It codes for CASSKGTSGSYEQYF.

The chain couples TRBV20-1 to TRBJ2-3; D may match TRBD1 or TRBD2 (5 bases each). The CDR3 is 13 amino acids. Per the germline V gene, CDR1 is DFQATT and CDR2 is SNEGSKA (reference sequence). Trimming removed 6 bases at V and 0 bases at J, with 10 bases between. Written as DNA, the CDR3 is TGCAGTGCCATGAGGGGTAGCACAGATACGCAGTATTTT. It codes for CSAMRGSTDTQYF.

The chain has TRBV14 and TRBJ1-1; D remains ambiguous. The CDR3 is 14 amino acids. Germline V gene sequence: CDR1 SGHDN, CDR2 FVKESK. Trimming shortened V by 1 base and J by 1 base, and 7 bases separated the two germline ends. The DNA of the CDR3 is TGTGCCAGCAGCCAAGTTATAACGAACACTGAAGCTTTCTTT. Translation gives CASSQVITNTEAFF.

This chain uses TRBV12-3 or TRBV12-4 with TRBJ2-3; maybe TRBD1 (6 bases). This CDR3 is built from 13 residues. The V end lost 2 bases, the J end lost 5 bases, and 8 bases lay between the germline ends. CDR3 region: CASSLRGRDTQYF. The DNA of the CDR3 is TGTGCCAGCAGTTTAAGGGGGAGAGATACGCAGTATTTT.

The sample holds a few counts of this clonotype. This sequence joins TRBV11-2 and TRBJ2-1; 12 positions agree with TRBD2. CDR1 and CDR2 from the germline V gene are SGHAT and FQNNGV. The V gene end was trimmed by 4 bases and the J gene end by 7 bases; junction bases not matched to a gene: 8. CDR3 length: 16 residues. The DNA for the CDR3 is TGTGCCAGCAGCTCACTCCGACTAGCGGGAGTAAATGAGCAGTTCTTC. Protein product: CASSSLRLAGVNEQFF. The variable domain in full, completed from reference TRBV11-2 and TRBJ2-1, reads EAGVAQSPRYKIIEKRQSVAFWCNPISGHATLYWYQQILGQGPKLLIQFQNNGVVDDSQLPKDRFSAERLKGVDSTLKIQPAKLEDSAVYLCASSSLRLAGVNEQFFGPGTRLTVL.

V is TRBV20-1 and J is TRBJ1-1; 8 positions match TRBD1. Per germline, CDR1 DFQATT and CDR2 SNEGSKA (reference sequence). This CDR3 is 14 amino acids long. V was pared by 5 bases and J by 6 bases, with 11 bases of the junction left unmatched. CDR3 DNA sequence: TGCAGTGCTGATAACGAAGCAGGGGGCCCTGAAGCTTTCTTT. Its translation: CSADNEAGGPEAFF.

The chain uses TRBV12-3 or TRBV12-4 and TRBJ2-3, with unresolved D. This CDR3 is built from 12 residues. V gave up 2 bases and J gave up 5 bases, with 5 bases separating them. CDR3 DNA: TGTGCCAGCAGTTTATTCTTAGATACGCAGTATTTT. Translation gives CASSLFLDTQYF.

V and J are TRBV28 and TRBJ2-1; 11 bases fit TRBD1. The CDR3 loop spans 16 amino acids. V dropped 0 bases and J dropped 9; count of bases not matched to a gene: 7. Per germline, CDR1 MDHEN and CDR2 SYDVKM. Written as DNA, the CDR3 is TGTGCCAGCAGTTTATGGGAGGGACAGGGGGATGGTGAGCAGTTCTTC. This encodes CASSLWEGQGDGEQFF.

The genes are TRBV5-1 and TRBJ2-1; 7 nucleotides line up with TRBD1. There are 16 residues in the CDR3. Germline assignment: CDR1 SGHRS and CDR2 YFSETQ. V dropped 0 bases and J dropped 8; count of bases not matched to a gene: 11. The CDR3 reads CASSLGQGRLSDEQFF. The CDR3 DNA follows: TGCGCCAGCAGCTTGGGACAGGGAAGGTTGAGCGATGAGCAGTTCTTC.

This chain connects TRBV6-1 to TRBJ2-7, with D perhaps TRBD2 (5 bases). Looked up from germline, CDR1 is MNHNS and CDR2 is SASEGT. The CDR3 sequence is 13 residues long. V was shortened by 7 bases and J by 6 bases, with 16 bases between the two germline ends. The CDR3: CASKYRGLSEQYF. CDR3 DNA sequence: TGTGCCAGCAAGTACCGCGGACTCTCCGAGCAGTACTTC.